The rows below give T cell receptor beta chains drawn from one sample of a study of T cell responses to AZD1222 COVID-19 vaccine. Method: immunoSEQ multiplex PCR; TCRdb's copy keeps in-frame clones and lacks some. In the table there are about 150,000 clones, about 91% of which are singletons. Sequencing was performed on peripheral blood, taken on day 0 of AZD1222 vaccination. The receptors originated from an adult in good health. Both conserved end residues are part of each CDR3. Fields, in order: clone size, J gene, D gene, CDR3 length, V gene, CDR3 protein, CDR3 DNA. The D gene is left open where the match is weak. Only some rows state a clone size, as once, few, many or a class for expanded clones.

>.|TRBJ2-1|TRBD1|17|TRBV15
CATSRDPGQAIGNEQFF
TGTGCCACCAGCAGAGATCCGGGACAGGCAATTGGCAATGAGCAGTTCTTC
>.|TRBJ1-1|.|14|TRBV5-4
CASSLVAGSAEAFF
TGTGCCAGCAGCTTGGTGGCAGGGTCGGCTGAAGCTTTCTTT
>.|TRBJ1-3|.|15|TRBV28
CASSLGGARGNTIYF
TGTGCCAGCAGTTTAGGGGGGGCGCGTGGAAACACCATATATTTT
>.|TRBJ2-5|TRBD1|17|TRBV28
CASSPPGTGGLGETQYF
TGTGCCAGCAGTCCCCCCGGGACAGGGGGCTTAGGGGAGACCCAGTACTTC
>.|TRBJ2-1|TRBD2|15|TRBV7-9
CASSLGLAGEYEQFF
TGTGCCAGCAGCTTAGGCCTAGCGGGAGAATATGAGCAGTTCTTC
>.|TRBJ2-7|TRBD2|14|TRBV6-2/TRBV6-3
CASSVIAGWYEQYF
TGTGCCAGCAGCGTAATAGCGGGATGGTACGAGCAGTACTTC
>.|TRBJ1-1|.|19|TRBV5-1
CASSLEPRTVPAPNTEAFF
TGCGCCAGCAGCCTTGAGCCCAGGACAGTTCCGGCGCCGAACACTGAAGCTTTCTTT
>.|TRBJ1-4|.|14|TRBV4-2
CASSPGGGDEKLFF
TGTGCCAGCAGCCCGGGGGGCGGGGATGAAAAACTGTTTTTT
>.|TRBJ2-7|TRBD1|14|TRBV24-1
CATSGAGGSDEQYF
TGTGCCACCAGTGGGGCAGGGGGCTCGGACGAGCAGTACTTC
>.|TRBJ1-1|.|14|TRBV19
CASSIGQMNTEAFF
TGTGCCAGTAGTATAGGGCAGATGAACACTGAAGCTTTCTTT
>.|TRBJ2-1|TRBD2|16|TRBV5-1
CASRPPGLAVYNEQFF
TGCGCCAGCAGACCCCCGGGACTAGCGGTGTACAATGAGCAGTTCTTC
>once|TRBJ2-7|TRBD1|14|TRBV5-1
CASSYRTGDYEQYF
TGCGCCAGCAGCTATCGGACAGGGGACTACGAGCAGTACTTC
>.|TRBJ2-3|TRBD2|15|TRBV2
CASVSAGVNRDTQYF
TGTGCCAGCGTCTCGGCGGGAGTCAACCGAGATACGCAGTATTTT
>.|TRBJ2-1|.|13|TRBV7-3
CASSRQAQGEQFF
TGTGCCAGCAGCCGCCAGGCTCAAGGTGAGCAGTTCTTC
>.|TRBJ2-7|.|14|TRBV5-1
CASRNNRFGNEQYF
TGCGCCAGCAGAAATAACAGGTTTGGTAACGAGCAGTACTTC
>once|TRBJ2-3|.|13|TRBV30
CAWLGESTDTQYF
TGTGCCTGGCTCGGGGAGAGCACAGATACGCAGTATTTT
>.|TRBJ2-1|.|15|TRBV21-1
CASKGGRISYNEQFF
TGTGCCAGCAAGGGGGGACGGATCTCCTACAATGAGCAGTTCTTC
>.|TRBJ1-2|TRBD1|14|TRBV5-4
CASSNQGAKGGYTF
TGTGCCAGCAGCAACCAGGGGGCTAAGGGTGGCTACACCTTC
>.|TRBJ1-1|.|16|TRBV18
CASSPPWGSMNTEAFF
TGTGCCAGCTCACCACCCTGGGGTTCCATGAACACTGAAGCTTTCTTT
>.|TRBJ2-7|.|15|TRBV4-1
CASSQAGTLGYEQYF
TGCGCCAGCAGCCAAGCCGGGACCCTCGGCTACGAGCAGTACTTC
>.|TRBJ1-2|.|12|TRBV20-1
CSASVGARGYTF
TGCAGTGCTAGTGTGGGGGCGCGGGGCTACACCTTC
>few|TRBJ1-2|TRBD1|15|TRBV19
CASSIPGQGNYGYTF
TGTGCCAGTAGTATACCCGGACAGGGGAACTATGGCTACACCTTC
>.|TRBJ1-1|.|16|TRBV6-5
CASSYKPGVRGTEAFF
TGTGCCAGCAGTTATAAACCAGGGGTTAGGGGGACTGAAGCTTTCTTT
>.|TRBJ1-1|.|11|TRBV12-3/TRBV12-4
CASRGGGRAFF
TGTGCCAGCAGAGGCGGCGGGCGGGCTTTCTTT
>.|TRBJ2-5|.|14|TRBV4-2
CASSKGGNQETQYF
TGTGCCAGCAGCAAAGGGGGAAACCAAGAGACCCAGTACTTC
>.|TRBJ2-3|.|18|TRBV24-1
CATSDDSQGGGGTDTQYF
TGTGCCACCAGTGATGACTCTCAAGGGGGGGGTGGCACAGATACGCAGTATTTT
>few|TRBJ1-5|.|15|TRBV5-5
CASSLWGTGNQPQHF
TGTGCCAGCAGCTTGTGGGGGACCGGCAATCAGCCCCAGCATTTT
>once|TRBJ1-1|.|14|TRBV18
CASSPTGSGTEAFF
TGTGCCAGCTCACCAACAGGGAGTGGCACTGAAGCTTTCTTT
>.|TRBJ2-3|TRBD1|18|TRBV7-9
CASSLDKGALGFTDTQYF
TGTGCCAGCAGCTTAGACAAGGGGGCCCTGGGATTCACAGATACGCAGTATTTT
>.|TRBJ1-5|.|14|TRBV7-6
CASSGGTTNQPQHF
TGTGCCAGCAGCGGGGGGACTACCAATCAGCCCCAGCATTTT
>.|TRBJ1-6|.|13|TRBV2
CASINTMKSPLHF
TGTGCCAGCATTAATACCATGAAGTCACCCCTCCACTTT
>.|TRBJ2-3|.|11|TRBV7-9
CASSPENTQYF
TGTGCCAGCAGCCCCGAAAATACGCAGTATTTT
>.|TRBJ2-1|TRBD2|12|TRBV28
CASSFGLAGKVF
TGTGCCAGCAGTTTTGGGCTAGCGGGAAAGGTCTTC
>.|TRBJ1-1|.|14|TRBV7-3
CASSSGKMNTEAFF
TGTGCCAGCAGTTCCGGGAAGATGAACACTGAAGCTTTCTTT
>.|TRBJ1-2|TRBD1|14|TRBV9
CASSVKQGAGGYTF
TGTGCCAGCAGCGTAAAACAGGGGGCGGGTGGCTACACCTTC
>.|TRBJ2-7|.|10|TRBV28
CASSFNEQYF
TGTGCCAGCAGTTTTAACGAGCAGTACTTC
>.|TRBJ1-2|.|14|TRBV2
CASSPRTRRDGYTF
TGTGCCAGCAGCCCAAGGACAAGGAGGGACGGCTACACCTTC
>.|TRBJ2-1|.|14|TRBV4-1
CASTPELKSGEQFF
TGCGCCAGCACCCCCGAGCTCAAGTCCGGTGAGCAGTTCTTC
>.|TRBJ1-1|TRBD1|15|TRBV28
CASSLLRAGGTEAFF
TGTGCCAGCAGTTTACTGAGGGCAGGGGGAACTGAAGCTTTCTTT
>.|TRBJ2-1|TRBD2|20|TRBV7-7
CASSLAGVAGGPSSYNEQFF
TGTGCTAGCAGCTTAGCGGGAGTAGCGGGAGGGCCGAGCTCCTACAATGAGCAGTTCTTC
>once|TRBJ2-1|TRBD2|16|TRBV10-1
CASSRLAGGNVNEQFF
TGCGCCAGCAGTAGACTAGCGGGAGGCAATGTGAATGAGCAGTTCTTC
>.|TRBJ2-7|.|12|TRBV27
CASSFNEYEQYF
TGTGCCAGCAGTTTTAATGAGTACGAGCAGTACTTC
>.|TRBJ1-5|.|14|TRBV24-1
CATSDRWGYQPQHF
TGTGCCACCAGTGACAGGTGGGGGTATCAGCCCCAGCATTTT
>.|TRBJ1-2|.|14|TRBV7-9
CASSLGGGLLGYTF
TGTGCCAGCAGCTTAGGGGGAGGTCTGTTGGGCTACACCTTC